This T cell receptor (beta chain) was sequenced for a study of T-cell memory formation after mild COVID-19. Study-wide background: Largely, TCR clusters stayed within a single donor.

The CDR3 runs to 14 residues. V gave up 4 bases and J gave up 2 bases, with 11 bases separating them. Germline loops: CDR1 MGHRA, CDR2 YSYEKL. Points on this clonotype: What it recognizes is unknown.

Notes on the study in general: Detection of some responders pre-infection suggested pre-existing cross-reactive memory T cells participated. Shrinking CD4+ clones were chiefly CM and EM; CD8+ ones were chiefly EMRA. In second-wave clones peaking day 37, SARS-CoV-2 specificity remained unconfirmed.

TCRdb itself ran the 5' RACE reads through MiXCR, one entry per CDR3 protein. The table shows around 320,000 distinct CDR3 sequences, with 15% to 20% occurring only once. The specimen was PBMCs or a T cell subset sorted from them (not recorded which). The genes are TRBV4-1 and TRBJ2-5, with D unresolved. The origin of this receptor is a man between 18 and 35 years old who had mild COVID-19 (a few samples of this study predate the infection). Cell type and time point are not known. The CDR3 bases are TGCGCCAGCAGCCTGACGGTGAAGCAAGAGACCCAGTACTTC. This encodes CASSLTVKQETQYF.